This T cell receptor beta chain emerged from a study of cytomegalovirus exposure and HLA in healthy donors. Whole-study results and caveats: As confirmed in vitro, three CMV-associated chains were specific for CMV antigens.

Between the trimmed V and J ends, which lost 10 bases and 5 bases, there was a span of 15 bases. The germline CDR1 and CDR2 sequences are LNHNV and YYDKDF (reference sequence). There are 12 residues in the CDR3. PCR used 60 Vbeta primers and 13 Jbeta primers. This table comes from immunoSEQ multiplex PCR, and its TCRdb copy is limited to in-frame clones, with some not included. Here the sample spans about 190,000 clones, approximately 85% being singletons. As concerns this clone: The antigen remains undetermined.

The sequence was obtained from a young woman in good health and CMV-seronegative. This rearrangement joins TRBV15 to TRBJ2-7; maybe TRBD2 (5 bases). The sequenced sample consisted of PBMCs. Written as DNA, the CDR3 is TGTGCCAGGAGGTCAGCATACCACGAGCAGTACTTC. It encodes CARRSAYHEQYF.